Below are 18 T cell receptor beta chains sequenced from a single sample in a study of shared clonotypes between healthy human individuals. The repertoire was sequenced with immunoSEQ multiplex PCR; TCRdb's copy has only in-frame clones and lacks some. The sample includes roughly 500,000 clones, about three quarters of them seen just once. Sequencing input: PBMCs. The source of these receptors is a woman in her thirties or forties in good health. Some clones in this sample may be carry-over from other donors' samples.

The chain carries TRBV5-5 and TRBJ1-1; 7 bases map to TRBD1. Trimming took 0 bases from V and 11 from J; bases not matched to a gene: 16. Germline loops: CDR1 SGHKS, CDR2 YYEKEE (reference sequence). The CDR3 runs 16 residues. The CDR3 DNA reads TGTGCCAGCAGCTTGGGAGCGACAGGGTCATCTCATGGGGCTTTCTTT. Amino acid sequence: CASSLGATGSSHGAFF. The whole variable domain, filled in from reference TRBV5-5 and TRBJ1-1, reads DAGVTQSPTHLIKTRGQQVTLRCSPISGHKSVSWYQQVLGQGPQFIFQYYEKEERGRGNFPDRFSARQFPNYSSELNVNALLLGDSALYLCASSLGATGSSHGAFFGQGTRLTVV.

The V gene is TRBV16, the J gene TRBJ1-1; the D is unclear. Per the germline V gene, CDR1 is KGHSY and CDR2 is FQNENV. The CDR3 is 16 amino acids. Trimming pared 1 base from V and 1 base from J, leaving 13 bases between. In DNA, the CDR3 is TGTGCCAGCAGCCAATTTCGCGGAGCCTCGAACACTGAAGCTTTCTTT. This encodes CASSQFRGASNTEAFF.

V and J are TRBV7-2 and TRBJ2-7, with unresolved D. CDR1 and CDR2 from the germline V gene are SGHTA and FQGNSA. V lost 5 bases to trimming and J lost 0 bases, with 8 bases between them. This CDR3 comprises 13 residues. CDR3 region: CASSTWASYEQYF. In DNA, the CDR3 is TGTGCCAGCAGCACCTGGGCCTCCTACGAGCAGTACTTC.

This clone showed up just a few times. This chain connects TRBV5-1 to TRBJ1-2; D is uncertain. The V gene lost 0 bases and the J gene lost 8 bases, with 11 bases spanning the gap. The CDR3 runs to 13 residues. CDR1 and CDR2 from the germline V gene are SGHRS and YFSETQ. The CDR3 sequence: CASSLGSGRGYTF. CDR3 coding DNA: TGCGCCAGCAGCTTGGGGTCCGGGAGAGGCTACACCTTC.

The chain employs TRBV7-9 and TRBJ1-2; 7 bases map to TRBD1. This CDR3 is built from 13 residues. Germline lookup yields CDR1 SEHNR and CDR2 FQNEAQ (reference sequence). After removal of 5 bases from V and 2 bases from J, the junction contained 2 bases not matched to a gene. The CDR3 nucleotides are TGTGCCAGCAGCCCGACAGGGAACTATGGCTACACCTTC. This gives the protein CASSPTGNYGYTF.

The rearrangement links TRBV7-2 to TRBJ2-7; D may match TRBD1 or TRBD2 (5 bases each). V shed 3 bases and J shed 5 bases, with 17 bases lying between them. The germline V gene encodes CDR1 SGHTA and CDR2 FQGNSA. This CDR3 is built from 15 residues. CDR3 protein: CASSLIRGQVDEQYF. The CDR3 nucleotides read TGTGCCAGCAGCTTGATACGGGGCCAGGTCGACGAGCAGTACTTC.

This chain joins TRBV2 and TRBJ1-1; D is ambiguous. Trimming left V 4 bases short and J 2 bases short, with 11 bases between. Looked up from germline, CDR1 is SNHLY and CDR2 is FYNNEI. This CDR3 spans 14 amino acids. The CDR3 DNA reads as TGTGCCAGCAGTGGTTCGAGGGTAAACACTGAAGCTTTCTTT. Translating gives CASSGSRVNTEAFF.

The chain is built from TRBV2 and TRBJ1-4; TRBD1 matches 9 bases. The germline V gene has CDR1 SNHLY and CDR2 FYNNEI. J lost 7 bases, V lost 5 bases, and 8 bases had no gene match. This CDR3 region has 15 residues. The CDR3 sequence: CASSIETGGGEKLFF. CDR3 sequence (DNA): TGTGCCAGCAGTATAGAGACAGGGGGGGGTGAAAAACTGTTTTTT. Full variable domain (remainder filled in from reference TRBV2 and TRBJ1-4): EPEVTQTPSHQVTQMGQEVILRCVPISNHLYFYWYRQILGQKVEFLVSFYNNEISEKSEIFDDQFSVERPDGSNFTLKIRSTKLEDSAMYFCASSIETGGGEKLFFGSGTQLSVL.

This rearrangement joins TRBV5-1 to TRBJ2-7, with 8 bases fitting TRBD1. The CDR3 covers 15 residues. With V trimmed by 3 bases and J by 3 bases, 8 bases remained unmatched. Germline lookup yields CDR1 SGHRS and CDR2 YFSETQ. The CDR3 sequence is CASSSDRGGGYEQYF. The CDR3 DNA follows: TGCGCCAGCAGCTCCGACAGGGGAGGAGGCTACGAGCAGTACTTC. Variable domain in full (rest from reference TRBV5-1 and TRBJ2-7): KAGVTQTPRYLIKTRGQQVTLSCSPISGHRSVSWYQQTPGQGLQFLFEYFSETQRNKGNFPGRFSGRQFSNSRSEMNVSTLELGDSALYLCASSSDRGGGYEQYFGPGTRLTVT.

In its sample, this clone was seen a few times. This chain uses TRBV6-6 with TRBJ2-2; D remains ambiguous. Germline values: CDR1 MNHNY, CDR2 SVGAGI (reference sequence). V gave up 7 bases and J gave up 7 bases, with 10 bases separating them. The CDR3 extends over 12 amino acids. CDR3 bases: TGTGCCAGCAATCGGCCGCTCGGGGAGCTGTTTTTT. Amino acid sequence: CASNRPLGELFF.

The chain carries TRBV5-1 and TRBJ2-7; D is uncertain. The V gene lost 4 bases and the J gene lost 3 bases, with 8 bases spanning the gap. Germline V gives CDR1 SGHRS, CDR2 YFSETQ. The CDR3 covers 12 residues. The CDR3 sequence is CASSRSNYEQYF. The CDR3 DNA is TGCGCCAGCAGCCGTTCGAACTACGAGCAGTACTTC.

This clone showed up just a few times. CDR3 amino acids: CAWSESYAVAKNIQYF. CDR3 coding DNA: TGTGCCTGGAGTGAGAGTTACGCCGTAGCCAAAAACATTCAGTACTTC. This chain joins TRBV30 and TRBJ2-4; D gene unclear. Germline loops: CDR1 GTSNPN, CDR2 SVGIG (reference sequence). V was clipped by 1 base and J by 0 bases, with 13 bases between them. CDR3 length equals 16 residues.

The V gene is TRBV7-9, the J gene TRBJ1-2, with D unresolved. CDR3 size: 12 residues. Germline loops: CDR1 SEHNR, CDR2 FQNEAQ (reference sequence). V was clipped by 2 bases and J by 5 bases, with 6 bases between them. As DNA, the CDR3 is TGTGCCAGCAGCTTAAAGGGTTATGGCTACACCTTC. It encodes CASSLKGYGYTF.

The CDR3 loop is CASSRGQRTGELFF. CDR3 in DNA: TGTGCCAGCAGCAGGGGACAGCGGACCGGGGAGCTGTTTTTT. The rearrangement uses TRBV7-3 and TRBJ2-2, with TRBD1 matching 7 bases. Looked up from germline, CDR1 is SGHTA and CDR2 is FQGTGA. The CDR3 has 14 amino acids. With V trimmed by 5 bases and J by 5 bases, 5 bases remained unmatched.

The gene calls are TRBV2 and TRBJ2-5; 9 nucleotides match TRBD2. The CDR3 runs to 15 residues. The germline CDR1 and CDR2 sequences are SNHLY and FYNNEI. J gave up 7 bases and V 6 bases, and 12 bases lay outside the gene matches. Here the CDR3 DNA reads TGTGCCAGCAGCGGCGGGCTAGCGGGAATGGGGACCCAGTACTTC. Its protein product is CASSGGLAGMGTQYF.

The V and J genes are TRBV7-2 and TRBJ2-4; unclear D gene. This CDR3 comprises 15 residues. Germline CDR1 is SGHTA and CDR2 is FQGNSA. The V end lost 5 bases, the J end lost 0 bases, and 11 bases lay between the germline ends. The CDR3 reads CASSPRLVAKNIQYF. DNA for the CDR3: TGTGCCAGCAGCCCCCGATTGGTAGCCAAAAACATTCAGTACTTC.

The chain has TRBV14 and TRBJ2-2, with 8 bases lining up with TRBD1. Germline V lookup: CDR1 SGHDN, CDR2 FVKESK. The junction had 5 bases not matched to a gene; V was cut back by 4 bases and J by 4 bases. This CDR3 is built from 15 residues. The CDR3 DNA reads TGTGCCAGCAGCCTCCTCGGACAGGGCACCGGGGAGCTGTTTTTT. It encodes CASSLLGQGTGELFF.

The chain links TRBV18 to TRBJ2-7, with 10 bases that match TRBD1. The germline CDR1 and CDR2 sequences are KGHSH and LQKENI. The CDR3 runs to 15 residues. The trim removed 0 bases at V and 2 bases at J, leaving 1 base unmatched. CDR3 nucleotides: TGTGCCAGCTCACCACCGGGGACAGGGGCCTACGAGCAGTACTTC. Translated, it gives CASSPPGTGAYEQYF.